A selection of T cell receptor beta chains follows, all from one sample in a study of type 1 regulatory T cells. TCRdb re-called the reads through MiXCR, storing one row per CDR3 protein. The table lists some 90,000 distinct CDR3 sequences, around 30% of them singletons. Sequencing was carried out using CD4+ T cells, either the whole sample or a sorted fraction (not recorded which). These receptor sequences come from a human donor in good health. Both conserved end residues are part of each CDR3.

v_call,j_call,cdr3_aa
TRBV5-4,TRBJ1-4,CASSFKGANEKLFF
TRBV29-1,TRBJ2-2,CSVAARPNTGELFF
TRBV11-2,TRBJ2-2,CASSLDIRNTGELFF
TRBV6-5,TRBJ1-1,CASSVDRKNTEAFF
TRBV28,TRBJ2-6,CASSLPGLAGAGANVLTF
TRBV6-5,TRBJ1-1,CASSPLTTFAVNTEAFF
TRBV15,TRBJ2-1,CATSRVPAHEQFF
TRBV12-2,TRBJ2-3,CASRFPFGGSSTDTQYF
TRBV19,TRBJ2-1,CASSIRWELYNEQFF
TRBV10-3,TRBJ2-3,CAISQSGRAADTQYF
TRBV7-2,TRBJ2-3,CASSLDGRVDTQYF
TRBV13,TRBJ2-4,CASSLGSGAKNIQYF
TRBV29-1,TRBJ2-5,CSVGQKETQYF
TRBV20-1,TRBJ2-1,CSASSDRGYNEQFF
TRBV7-9,TRBJ2-3,CASSLTSGRVTDTQYF